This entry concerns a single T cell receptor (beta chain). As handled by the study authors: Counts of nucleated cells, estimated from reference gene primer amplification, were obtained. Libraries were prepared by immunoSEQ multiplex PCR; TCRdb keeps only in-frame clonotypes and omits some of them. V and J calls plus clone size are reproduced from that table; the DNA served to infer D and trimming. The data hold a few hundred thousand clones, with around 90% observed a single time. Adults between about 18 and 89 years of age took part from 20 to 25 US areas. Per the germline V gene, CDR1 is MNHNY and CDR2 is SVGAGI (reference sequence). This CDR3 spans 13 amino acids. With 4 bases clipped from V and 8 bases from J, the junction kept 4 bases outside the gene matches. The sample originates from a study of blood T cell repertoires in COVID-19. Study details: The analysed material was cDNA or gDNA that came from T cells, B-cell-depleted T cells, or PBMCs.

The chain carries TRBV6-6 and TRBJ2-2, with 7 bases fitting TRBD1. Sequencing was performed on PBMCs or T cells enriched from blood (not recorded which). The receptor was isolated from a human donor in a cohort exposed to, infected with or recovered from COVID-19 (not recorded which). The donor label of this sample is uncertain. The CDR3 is CASSSDREGELFF. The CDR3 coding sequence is TGTGCCAGCAGTTCCGACAGGGAAGGGGAGCTGTTTTTT.